Below, 14 T cell receptor beta chains from the same sample are listed, as sequenced in a study of OX40 agonist ivuxolimab in advanced cancers. Assay used: immunoSEQ multiplex PCR; TCRdb lists only in-frame clones, some missing. The profile shows 68,000 or so clones, approximately 89% of them singletons. Material: CD4+ or CD8+ T cells sorted from blood, obtained in a trial of the OX40 agonist ivuxolimab. The receptor source for this set is an adult with an advanced solid tumor such as melanoma, head and neck, liver or kidney cancer.

The J gene is TRBJ1-1, the V gene TRBV6-5; D remains unclear. V was shortened by 4 bases and J by 3 bases, with 12 bases between the two germline ends. The CDR3 is 14 residues long. Germline loops: CDR1 MNHEY, CDR2 SVGAGI. The DNA of the CDR3 is TGTGCCAGCAGTTCCTCCGGGCCTCACACTGAAGCTTTCTTT. It translates to CASSSSGPHTEAFF.

This chain uses TRBV6-1 with TRBJ2-7; 8 positions agree with TRBD2. The V gene's germline CDR1 is MNHNS and CDR2 SASEGT. Germline trimming cut 7 bases from V and 4 bases from J; bases unmatched to any gene: 9. This CDR3 comprises 14 residues. CDR3 sequence reads: CASTSLAGPYEQYF. The CDR3 DNA reads TGTGCCAGCACCTCGCTAGCGGGTCCTTACGAGCAGTACTTC.

This clone showed up just a few times. CDR3 nucleotides: TGTGCCAGCAGCCAAGGGACTAGCGGGAGCGATGAGCAGTTCTTC. Translated: CASSQGTSGSDEQFF. V is TRBV14 and J is TRBJ2-1; 13 bases fit TRBD2. There are 15 residues in the CDR3. V lost 1 base and J lost 8; bases outside the gene matches: 2. From germline, CDR1 is SGHDN and CDR2 FVKESK.

The genes are TRBV7-2 and TRBJ2-1; TRBD2 matches at 9 bases. The CDR3 runs to 14 residues. With 5 bases clipped from V and 8 bases from J, the junction kept 7 bases outside the gene matches. CDR1 is SGHTA and CDR2 is FQGNSA in the germline V gene. CDR3 sequence: CASSDLAGRDEQFF. The CDR3 nucleotides are TGTGCCAGCAGCGATCTAGCGGGAAGGGATGAGCAGTTCTTC.

This chain links TRBV28 with TRBJ2-3, with TRBD2 matching over 8 bases. The CDR3 sequence is 15 residues long. Trimming took 8 bases from V and 1 from J; bases not matched to a gene: 8. CDR1 is MDHEN and CDR2 is SYDVKM in the germline V gene. The CDR3: CASGNPGGGTDTQYF. DNA of the CDR3: TGTGCCAGCGGAAACCCCGGGGGGGGCACAGATACGCAGTATTTT.

The rearrangement uses TRBV11-3 and TRBJ2-7; D remains unclear. Germline-derived CDR1 and CDR2 are SGHNT and YENEEA. V lost 1 base, J lost 3 bases, and 10 bases lay in between. The CDR3 extends over 14 amino acids. The CDR3 nucleotides read TGTGCCAGCAGCTTAGGACCACCCCTCTACGAGCAGTACTTC. This sequence encodes CASSLGPPLYEQYF.

This clone was found once. The chain joins TRBV10-3 to TRBJ1-3, with D perhaps matching TRBD1 (6 bases). Germline values: CDR1 ENHRY, CDR2 SYGVKD. V lost 6 bases and J lost 0, with 15 bases in between. The CDR3 contains 16 residues. The chain's CDR3 is CAISLTQGNSGNTIYF. In DNA, the CDR3 is TGTGCCATCAGCCTCACGCAGGGGAACTCTGGAAACACCATATATTTT.

This sequence joins TRBV28 and TRBJ2-3; no clear D gene. The CDR3 covers 17 residues. The V end lost 3 bases, the J end lost 0 bases, and 16 bases lay between the germline ends. CDR1 is MDHEN, CDR2 SYDVKM, per germline. The CDR3 DNA reads TGTGCCAGCAGTTTGGGTCTCGGCTTTACAAGCACAGATACGCAGTATTTT. This translates into CASSLGLGFTSTDTQYF.

This chain connects TRBV7-9 to TRBJ2-5, with 7 bases lining up with TRBD2. Per the germline V gene, CDR1 is SEHNR and CDR2 is FQNEAQ (reference sequence). Trimming at V came to 2 bases and at J to 3 bases, leaving 6 bases not matched to a gene. The CDR3 length is 15 residues. The CDR3, as DNA: TGTGCCAGCAGCTTACCCCTAGCGGTCAAAGAGACCCAGTACTTC. Encoded protein: CASSLPLAVKETQYF.

The CDR3 loop is CASSLQGRYEQYF. DNA for the CDR3: TGTGCCAGCAGCCTGCAGGGCCGATACGAGCAGTACTTC. This chain links TRBV7-9 with TRBJ2-7; perhaps TRBD1 as D (5 bases). The CDR3 length is 13 residues. V lost 5 bases and J 4 bases, leaving 12 bases between the germline ends. Germline CDR1 and CDR2: SEHNR and FQNEAQ (reference sequence).

J is TRBJ1-1 and V is TRBV30; D is possibly TRBD1 (6 bases). Trimming stripped 3 bases from V and 7 bases from J, with 30 bases between. From germline, CDR1 is GTSNPN and CDR2 SVGIG (reference sequence). CDR3 length: 18 amino acids. CDR3 amino acids: CAWSVGLQGQFFSVEAFF. The CDR3 DNA reads as TGTGCCTGGAGCGTCGGGCTACAGGGTCAATTTTTTTCAGTTGAAGCTTTCTTT.

The chain joins TRBV5-1 to TRBJ2-2, with 7 nucleotides matching TRBD2. The V gene end was trimmed by 5 bases and the J gene end by 1 base; junction bases not matched to a gene: 5. The CDR3 loop spans 15 amino acids. Germline CDR1 and CDR2: SGHRS and YFSETQ. The CDR3 loop reads CASSSLAGNTGELFF. CDR3 nucleotides: TGCGCCAGCAGTAGTTTAGCGGGGAACACCGGGGAGCTGTTTTTT.

The chain employs TRBV6-1 and TRBJ2-2; tentative D call: TRBD2 (5 bases). The germline V gene has CDR1 MNHNS and CDR2 SASEGT. The CDR3 covers 14 residues. The V end was cut by 10 bases, the J end by 5 bases, with 17 bases between. The CDR3 DNA follows: TGTGCCACCCCCGCGGGCGTAGGGACCGGGGAGCTGTTTTTT. It codes for CATPAGVGTGELFF.

The chain employs TRBV10-3 and TRBJ2-1; 10 bases fit TRBD2. V was pared by 4 bases and J by 12 bases, with 27 bases of the junction left unmatched. The CDR3 covers 20 residues. Per germline, CDR1 ENHRY and CDR2 SYGVKD. The DNA for the CDR3 is TGTGCCATCAGTGGTCAGCCTATTACGGCTAGCGGGAGTTCCAACGTGGCGCAGTTCTTC. Its translation: CAISGQPITASGSSNVAQFF.